This is a list of T cell receptor beta chains from one sample in a study of cytomegalovirus exposure and HLA in healthy donors. Here immunoSEQ multiplex PCR was the method, and the copy in TCRdb shows in-frame clones only, minus some. The data contain approximately 120,000 clones, around 94% of them singletons. The material sequenced was PBMCs. The receptors here all came from a young woman in good health and CMV-seronegative. Each CDR3 is given with its conserved first and last residue. D genes are given only for firm matches. Size is omitted from some rows. Given values are once, few, many or a class for expanded clones.

cdr3_aa | clone_size | j_call | v_call | d_call
CASSSGGGHSNQPQHF | - | TRBJ1-5 | TRBV28 | -
CASSVGSGGREYNEQFF | - | TRBJ2-1 | TRBV9 | TRBD2
CASSGPSVGRSEQYF | - | TRBJ2-7 | TRBV25-1 | -
CASSQDRNSPTYGYTF | - | TRBJ1-2 | TRBV4-2 | -
CASSSSGATGQPQHF | - | TRBJ1-5 | TRBV7-8 | -
CASSQVPSGADEQYF | - | TRBJ2-7 | TRBV4-1 | TRBD2
CASNPSGNNEQFF | - | TRBJ2-1 | TRBV11-2 | -
CASRSPRGNTEAFF | - | TRBJ1-1 | TRBV6-5 | -
CATGQGGSPLHF | - | TRBJ1-6 | TRBV6-5 | TRBD1
CASSLAGRGSNTGELFF | - | TRBJ2-2 | TRBV5-1 | TRBD2
CSVRQAGNTIYF | - | TRBJ1-3 | TRBV29-1 | -
CASSLGADPNYGYTF | - | TRBJ1-2 | TRBV7-6 | -
CASSEVFSGQGEGGYTF | - | TRBJ1-2 | TRBV6-1 | TRBD1
CASSPGGDNEQFF | - | TRBJ2-1 | TRBV7-3 | -
CASNPGTAFSPLHF | - | TRBJ1-6 | TRBV28 | TRBD1
CASSPQESDSPLHF | - | TRBJ1-6 | TRBV18 | -
CASSQDRADSGNTIYF | - | TRBJ1-3 | TRBV4-1 | -
CAVDEIERGGGADTQYF | - | TRBJ2-3 | TRBV7-9 | TRBD2
CASSWGESREQYF | - | TRBJ2-7 | TRBV5-1 | -
CASSQDREGTEAFF | - | TRBJ1-1 | TRBV6-5 | TRBD1
CASSSKYRGIDTEAFF | - | TRBJ1-1 | TRBV5-6 | TRBD1
CASSRLTRDTEAFF | once | TRBJ1-1 | TRBV6-5 | -
CASSLAGTGTGNTIYF | - | TRBJ1-3 | TRBV5-8 | TRBD1
CASSREGQGGNIQYF | - | TRBJ2-4 | TRBV19 | TRBD1
CASVPPEPSTGQHYGYTF | - | TRBJ1-2 | TRBV28 | TRBD1
CASSPRGRGYTF | - | TRBJ1-2 | TRBV28 | -
CASSLRQGNSVNQPQHF | once | TRBJ1-5 | TRBV5-6 | TRBD1
CASSQSPLYGYTF | - | TRBJ1-2 | TRBV16 | -
CASSSGWDRGQGQPQHF | - | TRBJ1-5 | TRBV5-6 | TRBD1
CASSLSIGQENYGYTF | - | TRBJ1-2 | TRBV28 | TRBD1
CASSLRQGADEQYF | - | TRBJ2-7 | TRBV7-6 | TRBD1
CAWGAEKGGQEDLGQEKLFF | - | TRBJ1-4 | TRBV30 | TRBD1
CASRFGDSPNYGYTF | - | TRBJ1-2 | TRBV9 | TRBD1
CASSWTSDMGQQYF | - | TRBJ2-7 | TRBV2 | TRBD2
CASSLIQGQPQHF | once | TRBJ1-5 | TRBV7-2 | -
CASSELAGGGETQYF | - | TRBJ2-5 | TRBV19 | TRBD2